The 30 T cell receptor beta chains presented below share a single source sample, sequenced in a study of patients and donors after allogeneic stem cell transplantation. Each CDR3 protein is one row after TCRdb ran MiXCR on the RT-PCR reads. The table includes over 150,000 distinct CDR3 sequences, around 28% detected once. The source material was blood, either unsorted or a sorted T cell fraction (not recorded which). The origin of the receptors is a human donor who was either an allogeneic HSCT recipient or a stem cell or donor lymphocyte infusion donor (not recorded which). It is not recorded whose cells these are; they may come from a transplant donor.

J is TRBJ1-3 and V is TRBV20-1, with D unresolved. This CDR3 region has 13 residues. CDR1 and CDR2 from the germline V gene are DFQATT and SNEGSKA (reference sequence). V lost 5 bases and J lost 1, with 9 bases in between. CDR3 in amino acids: CSAPRGSGNTIYF. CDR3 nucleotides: TGCAGTGCTCCCCGAGGGTCTGGAAACACCATATATTTT.

The CDR3 sequence: CSAPDFLSYNEQFF. The CDR3 DNA reads TGCAGTGCCCCTGACTTTCTCTCCTACAATGAGCAGTTCTTC. The gene calls are TRBV20-1 and TRBJ2-1, with no clear D. V was cut by 6 bases and J by 0 bases, with 12 bases left in between. The CDR3 has 14 residues. Germline V lookup: CDR1 DFQATT, CDR2 SNEGSKA (reference sequence).

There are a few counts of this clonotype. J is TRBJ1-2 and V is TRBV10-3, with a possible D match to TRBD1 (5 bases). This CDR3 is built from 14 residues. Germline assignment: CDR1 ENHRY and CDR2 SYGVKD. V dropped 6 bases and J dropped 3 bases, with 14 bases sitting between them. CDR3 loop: CAISPDSGDYGYTF. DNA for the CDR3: TGTGCCATCAGCCCAGACAGCGGTGACTATGGCTACACCTTC.

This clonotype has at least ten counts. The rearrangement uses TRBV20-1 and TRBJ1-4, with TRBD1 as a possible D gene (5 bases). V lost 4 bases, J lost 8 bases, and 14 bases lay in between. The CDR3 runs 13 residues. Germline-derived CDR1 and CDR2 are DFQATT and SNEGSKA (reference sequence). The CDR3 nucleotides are TGCAGTGCTAAGGGTGGACAAGCCGAAAAACTGTTTTTT. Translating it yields CSAKGGQAEKLFF.

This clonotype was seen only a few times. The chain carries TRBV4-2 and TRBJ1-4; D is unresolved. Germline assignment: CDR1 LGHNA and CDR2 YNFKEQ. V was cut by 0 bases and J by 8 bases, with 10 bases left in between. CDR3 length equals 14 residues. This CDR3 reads CASSQETIGEKLFF. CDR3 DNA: TGTGCCAGCAGCCAAGAGACGATCGGGGAAAAACTGTTTTTT.

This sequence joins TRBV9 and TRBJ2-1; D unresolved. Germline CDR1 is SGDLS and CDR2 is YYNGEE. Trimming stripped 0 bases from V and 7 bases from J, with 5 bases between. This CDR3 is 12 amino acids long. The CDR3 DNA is TGTGCCAGCAGCGTAGTAGAGAATGAGCAGTTCTTC. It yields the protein CASSVVENEQFF.

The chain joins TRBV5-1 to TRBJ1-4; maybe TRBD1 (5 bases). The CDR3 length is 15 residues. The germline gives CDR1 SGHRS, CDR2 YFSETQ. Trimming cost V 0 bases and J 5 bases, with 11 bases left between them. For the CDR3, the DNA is TGCGCCAGCAGCTTGGGAGAGGGGCGGAATGAAAAACTGTTTTTT. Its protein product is CASSLGEGRNEKLFF.

CDR3 sequence reads: CASSTGDEQYF. CDR3 DNA: TGTGCCAGCAGCACAGGGGACGAGCAGTACTTC. The genes are TRBV5-6 and TRBJ2-7; TRBD1 agrees at 7 bases. Germline assignment: CDR1 SGHDT and CDR2 YYEEEE. The length of the CDR3 is 11 residues. The trim removed 4 bases at V and 5 bases at J, leaving 0 bases unmatched.

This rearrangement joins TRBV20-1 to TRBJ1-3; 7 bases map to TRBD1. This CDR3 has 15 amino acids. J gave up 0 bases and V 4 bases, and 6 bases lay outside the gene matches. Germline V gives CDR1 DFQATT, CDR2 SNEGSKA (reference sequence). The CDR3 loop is CSATGTEGSGNTIYF. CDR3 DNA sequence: TGCAGTGCTACGGGGACAGAAGGCTCTGGAAACACCATATATTTT.

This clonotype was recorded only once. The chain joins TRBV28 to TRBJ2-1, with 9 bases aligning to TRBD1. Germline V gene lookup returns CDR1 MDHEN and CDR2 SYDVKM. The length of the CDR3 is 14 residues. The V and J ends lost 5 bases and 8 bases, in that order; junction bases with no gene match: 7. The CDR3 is CASSPRTGVDEQFF. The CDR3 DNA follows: TGTGCCAGCAGTCCACGGACAGGGGTTGATGAGCAGTTCTTC.

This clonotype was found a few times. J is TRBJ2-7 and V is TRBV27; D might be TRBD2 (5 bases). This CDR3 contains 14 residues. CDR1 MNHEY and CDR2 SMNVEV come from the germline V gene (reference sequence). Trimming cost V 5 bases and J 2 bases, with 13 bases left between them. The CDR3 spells CASSVRGIPYEQYF. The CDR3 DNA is TGTGCCAGCAGTGTTAGAGGGATCCCCTACGAGCAGTACTTC.

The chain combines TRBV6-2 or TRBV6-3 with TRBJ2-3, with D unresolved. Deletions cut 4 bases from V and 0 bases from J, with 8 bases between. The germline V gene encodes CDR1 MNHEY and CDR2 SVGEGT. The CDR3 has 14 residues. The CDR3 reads CASSSSTSTDTQYF. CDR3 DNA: TGTGCCAGCAGTTCTAGTACTAGCACAGATACGCAGTATTTT.

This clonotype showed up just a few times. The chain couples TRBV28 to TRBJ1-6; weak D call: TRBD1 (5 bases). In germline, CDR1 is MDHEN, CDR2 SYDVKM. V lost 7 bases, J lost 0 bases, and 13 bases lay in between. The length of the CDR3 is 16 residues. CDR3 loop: CASTNQGRSYNSPLHF. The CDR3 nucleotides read TGTGCCAGCACCAATCAGGGACGCTCCTATAATTCACCCCTCCACTTT.

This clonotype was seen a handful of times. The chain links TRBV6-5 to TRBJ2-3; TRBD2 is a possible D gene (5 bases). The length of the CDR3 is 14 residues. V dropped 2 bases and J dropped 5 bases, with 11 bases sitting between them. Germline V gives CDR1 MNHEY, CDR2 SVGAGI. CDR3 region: CASSYREGGDTQYF. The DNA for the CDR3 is TGTGCCAGCAGTTACAGAGAGGGTGGAGATACGCAGTATTTT.

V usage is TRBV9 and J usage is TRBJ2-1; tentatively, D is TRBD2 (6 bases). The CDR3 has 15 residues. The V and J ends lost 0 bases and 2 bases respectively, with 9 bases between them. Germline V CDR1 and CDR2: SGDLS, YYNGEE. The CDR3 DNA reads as TGTGCCAGCAGCGTAGCGCGGGACCCCTACAATGAGCAGTTCTTC. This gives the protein CASSVARDPYNEQFF.

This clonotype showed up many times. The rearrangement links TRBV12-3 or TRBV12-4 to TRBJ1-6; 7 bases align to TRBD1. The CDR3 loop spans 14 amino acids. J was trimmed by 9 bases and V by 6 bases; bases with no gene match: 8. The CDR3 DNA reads TGTGCCAGCAGGGTCGACAGGGCTTTTTCACCCCTCCACTTT. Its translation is CASRVDRAFSPLHF.

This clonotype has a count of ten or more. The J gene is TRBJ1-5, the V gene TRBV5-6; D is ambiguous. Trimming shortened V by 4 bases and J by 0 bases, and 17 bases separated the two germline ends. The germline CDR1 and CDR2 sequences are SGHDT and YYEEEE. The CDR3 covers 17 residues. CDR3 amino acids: CASSLGPVLYSNQPQHF. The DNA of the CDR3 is TGTGCCAGCAGCCTAGGTCCAGTCCTCTATAGCAATCAGCCCCAGCATTTT.

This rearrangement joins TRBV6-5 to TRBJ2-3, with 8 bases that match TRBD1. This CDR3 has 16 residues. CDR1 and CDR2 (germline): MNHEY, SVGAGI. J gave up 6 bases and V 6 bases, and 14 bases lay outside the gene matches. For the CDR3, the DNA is TGTGCCAGCAGCCTGACAGGGGTCCCCCTCTGGGATACGCAGTATTTT. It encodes CASSLTGVPLWDTQYF.

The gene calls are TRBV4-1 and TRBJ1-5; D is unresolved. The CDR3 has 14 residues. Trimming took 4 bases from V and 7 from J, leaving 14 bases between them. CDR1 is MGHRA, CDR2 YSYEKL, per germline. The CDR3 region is CASSLAALRQPQHF. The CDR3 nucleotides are TGCGCCAGCAGCCTCGCGGCCCTGCGGCAGCCCCAGCATTTT.

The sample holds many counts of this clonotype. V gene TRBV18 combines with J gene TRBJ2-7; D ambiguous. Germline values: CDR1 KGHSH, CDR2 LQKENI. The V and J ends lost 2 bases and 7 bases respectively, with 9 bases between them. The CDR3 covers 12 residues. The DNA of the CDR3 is TGTGCCAGCTCACCATGGCCCCCTGAGCAGTACTTC. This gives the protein CASSPWPPEQYF. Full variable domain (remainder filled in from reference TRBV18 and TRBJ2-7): NAGVMQNPRHLVRRRGQEARLRCSPMKGHSHVYWYRQLPEEGLKFMVYLQKENIIDESGMPKERFSAEFPKEGPSILRIQQVVRGDSAAYFCASSPWPPEQYFGPGTRLTVT.

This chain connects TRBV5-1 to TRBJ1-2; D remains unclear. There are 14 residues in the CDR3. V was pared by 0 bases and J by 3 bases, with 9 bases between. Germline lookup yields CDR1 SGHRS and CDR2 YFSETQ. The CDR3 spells CASSLENEYYGYTF. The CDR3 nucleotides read TGCGCCAGCAGCTTGGAGAATGAGTACTATGGCTACACCTTC.

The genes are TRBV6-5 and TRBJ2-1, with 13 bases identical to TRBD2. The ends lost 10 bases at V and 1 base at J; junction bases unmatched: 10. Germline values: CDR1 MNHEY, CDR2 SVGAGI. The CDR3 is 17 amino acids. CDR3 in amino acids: CATRTSGRGGSYNEQFF. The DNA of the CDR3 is TGTGCCACCCGGACTAGCGGGAGAGGTGGATCCTACAATGAGCAGTTCTTC.

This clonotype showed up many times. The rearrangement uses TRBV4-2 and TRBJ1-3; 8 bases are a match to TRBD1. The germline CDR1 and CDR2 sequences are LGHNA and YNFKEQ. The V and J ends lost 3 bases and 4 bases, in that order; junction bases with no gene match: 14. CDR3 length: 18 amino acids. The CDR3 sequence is CASSHDPGTGTIGNTIYF. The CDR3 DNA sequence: TGTGCCAGCAGCCATGATCCAGGGACAGGCACTATCGGAAACACCATATATTTT.

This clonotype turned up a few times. The CDR3, as DNA: TGTGCCAGCAGCTTAGGCGGGGTCCGGGGCTACACCTTC. Residues: CASSLGGVRGYTF. The chain has TRBV7-9 and TRBJ1-2, with D unresolved. CDR1 and CDR2 (germline): SEHNR, FQNEAQ (reference sequence). This CDR3 spans 13 amino acids. The V gene lost 1 base and the J gene lost 8 bases, with 11 bases spanning the gap.

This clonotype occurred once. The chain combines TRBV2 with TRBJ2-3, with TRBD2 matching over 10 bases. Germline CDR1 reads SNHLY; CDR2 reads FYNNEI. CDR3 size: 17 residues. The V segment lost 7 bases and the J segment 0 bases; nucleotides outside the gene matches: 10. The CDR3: CASKGLADPPSTDTQYF. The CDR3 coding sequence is TGTGCCAGCAAAGGACTAGCGGATCCTCCTAGCACAGATACGCAGTATTTT.

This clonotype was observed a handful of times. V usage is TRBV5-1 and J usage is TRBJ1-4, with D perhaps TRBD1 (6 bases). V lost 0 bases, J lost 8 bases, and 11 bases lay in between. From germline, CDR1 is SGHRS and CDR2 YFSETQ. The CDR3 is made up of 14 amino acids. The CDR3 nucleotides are TGCGCCAGCAGCTTGGACAGGGAGGGGGAAAAACTGTTTTTT. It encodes CASSLDREGEKLFF.

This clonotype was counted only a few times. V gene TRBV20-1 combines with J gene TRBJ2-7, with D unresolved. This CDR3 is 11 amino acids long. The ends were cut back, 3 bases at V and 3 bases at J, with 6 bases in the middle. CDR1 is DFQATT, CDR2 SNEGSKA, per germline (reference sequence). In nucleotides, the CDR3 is TGCAGTGCTAGGAACTACTACGAGCAGTACTTC. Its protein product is CSARNYYEQYF.

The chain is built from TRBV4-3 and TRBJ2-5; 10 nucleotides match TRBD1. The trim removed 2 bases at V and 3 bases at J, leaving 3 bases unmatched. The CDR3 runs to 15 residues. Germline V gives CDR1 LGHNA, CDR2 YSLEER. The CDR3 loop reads CASSQSGTGEETQYF. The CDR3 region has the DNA TGCGCCAGCAGCCAATCCGGGACAGGGGAAGAGACCCAGTACTTC.

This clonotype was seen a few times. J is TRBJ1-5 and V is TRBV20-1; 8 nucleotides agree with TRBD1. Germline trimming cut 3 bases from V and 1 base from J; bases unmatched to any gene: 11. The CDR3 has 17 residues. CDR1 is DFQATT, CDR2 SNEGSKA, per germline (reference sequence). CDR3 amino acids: CSARWATGGRSNQPQHF. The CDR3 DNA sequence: TGCAGTGCTAGGTGGGCCACAGGGGGAAGGAGCAATCAGCCCCAGCATTTT.

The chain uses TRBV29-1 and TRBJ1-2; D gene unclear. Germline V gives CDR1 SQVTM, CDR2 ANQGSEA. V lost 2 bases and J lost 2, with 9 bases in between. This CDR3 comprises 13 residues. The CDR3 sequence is CSVELGSNYGYTF. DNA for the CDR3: TGCAGCGTTGAACTGGGCTCAAACTATGGCTACACCTTC.